The rows below give T cell receptor beta chains drawn from one sample of a study of a mutant IDH1 vaccine in newly diagnosed glioma. Only in-frame clones appear in the TCRdb table, and some are missing; sequencing was by immunoSEQ multiplex PCR. This sample has tens of thousands of clones, with approximately 80% found just once. This sample comprised PBMCs, obtained from a glioma patient treated with radiotherapy, temozolomide or both. These receptors all stem from a woman in her thirties or forties with glioma. Each CDR3 is given with its conserved first and last residue. A D gene is named only where the DNA matches it firmly. Clone size, where shown, is once, few, many, or a class for clones that have expanded.

d_call: TRBD2; clone_size: .; cdr3_length: 15; j_call: TRBJ2-5; v_call: TRBV5-1; cdr3_nt: TGCGCCAGCAGCTTGGGAGCGGGGGGGCATGAGACCCAGTACTTC; cdr3_aa: CASSLGAGGHETQYF
d_call: .; clone_size: .; cdr3_length: 17; j_call: TRBJ1-1; v_call: TRBV14; cdr3_nt: TGTGCCAGCAGCCAAGGTTTTGCAGGGGAGGGGAACACTGAAGCTTTCTTT; cdr3_aa: CASSQGFAGEGNTEAFF
d_call: TRBD1; clone_size: .; cdr3_length: 13; j_call: TRBJ2-7; v_call: TRBV25-1; cdr3_nt: TGTGCCACCTGGGGACAGGGAAGCTACGAGCAGTACTTC; cdr3_aa: CATWGQGSYEQYF
d_call: .; clone_size: .; cdr3_length: 13; j_call: TRBJ1-2; v_call: TRBV19; cdr3_nt: TGTGCCAGTAGGGGCCGGGGGGACTATGGCTACACCTTC; cdr3_aa: CASRGRGDYGYTF
d_call: .; clone_size: once; cdr3_length: 12; j_call: TRBJ2-7; v_call: TRBV6-5; cdr3_nt: TGTGCCAGCAGCCTAAACTTCTACGAGCAGTACTTC; cdr3_aa: CASSLNFYEQYF
d_call: .; clone_size: .; cdr3_length: 16; j_call: TRBJ2-1; v_call: TRBV14; cdr3_nt: TGTGCCAGCAGCGCACTTGGGGGAATGGAGTACAATGAGCAGTTCTTC; cdr3_aa: CASSALGGMEYNEQFF
d_call: .; clone_size: .; cdr3_length: 13; j_call: TRBJ1-5; v_call: TRBV18; cdr3_nt: TGTGCCAGCTCACCCGGGGGGGGACAGCCCCAGCATTTT; cdr3_aa: CASSPGGGQPQHF
d_call: TRBD2; clone_size: few; cdr3_length: 16; j_call: TRBJ2-3; v_call: TRBV5-1; cdr3_nt: TGCGCCAGCAGCGAAGGACTAGCGGGGGTCACAGATACGCAGTATTTT; cdr3_aa: CASSEGLAGVTDTQYF
d_call: .; clone_size: .; cdr3_length: 16; j_call: TRBJ2-7; v_call: TRBV2; cdr3_nt: TGTGCCAGCAGTGAGTTTAGGGACTTCTACTCCTACGAGCAGTACTTC; cdr3_aa: CASSEFRDFYSYEQYF
d_call: TRBD1; clone_size: .; cdr3_length: 13; j_call: TRBJ2-2; v_call: TRBV7-9; cdr3_nt: TGTGCCAGCAGCTCGACAGGGACCGGGGAGCTGTTTTTT; cdr3_aa: CASSSTGTGELFF